Each of the 23 T cell receptor beta chains below was sequenced from the same sample in a study of cytomegalovirus exposure and HLA in healthy donors. Both 60 Vbeta primers and 13 Jbeta primers went into the PCR. The repertoire was sequenced with immunoSEQ multiplex PCR; TCRdb's copy has only in-frame clones and lacks some. The sample has approximately 220,000 clones; over 65% are singletons. Material: PBMCs. The source of these receptors is a man between 18 and 29 years old in good health and CMV-seronegative.

CDR3 DNA sequence: TGTGCCAGCAGCCACGCCGGGACAGGGGCAGCAGATACGCAGTATTTT. This encodes CASSHAGTGAADTQYF. V and J are TRBV7-9 and TRBJ2-3, with 10 bases matching TRBD1. Looked up from germline, CDR1 is SEHNR and CDR2 is FQNEAQ (reference sequence). The CDR3 length is 16 residues. Trimming cost V 5 bases and J 4 bases; bases outside gene matches: 9. Supplemented by reference TRBV7-9 and TRBJ2-3, the full variable domain reads DTGVSQNPRHKITKRGQNVTFRCDPISEHNRLYWYRQTLGQGPEFLTYFQNEAQLEKSRLLSDRFSAERPKGSFSTLEIQRTEQGDSAMYLCASSHAGTGAADTQYFGPGTRLTVL.

V usage is TRBV10-2 and J usage is TRBJ2-1, with 10 bases fitting TRBD2. Germline assignment: CDR1 WSHSY and CDR2 SAAADI. CDR3 length: 15 amino acids. V lost 2 bases, J lost 4 bases, and 2 bases stayed unmatched. The CDR3 bases are TGCGCCAGCAGTGAGGCTAGCGGGGGTTACAATGAGCAGTTCTTC. Translated, it gives CASSEASGGYNEQFF.

The CDR3 spells CASVPGQGFYGYTF. The DNA of the CDR3 is TGTGCCAGTGTCCCGGGACAGGGGTTCTATGGCTACACCTTC. The V gene is TRBV19, the J gene TRBJ1-2; 10 bases fit TRBD1. V lost 8 bases to trimming and J lost 4 bases; unmatched junction nucleotides: 7. Germline lookup yields CDR1 LNHDA and CDR2 SQIVND (reference sequence). The CDR3 consists of 14 residues.

As concerns this clone: The identical CDR3 is also encoded by other nucleotide sequences in the sample. The chain joins TRBV11-2 to TRBJ2-7; D ambiguous. The V end lost 1 base, the J end lost 3 bases, and 7 bases lay between the germline ends. The germline V gene encodes CDR1 SGHAT and CDR2 FQNNGV. This CDR3 is built from 13 residues. CDR3 sequence: CASSLGSVYEQYF. CDR3 nucleotide sequence: TGTGCCAGCAGCTTAGGCTCGGTCTACGAGCAGTACTTC.

J is TRBJ2-7 and V is TRBV4-2; TRBD2 matches 9 bases. V shed 2 bases, J shed 2 bases, and the junction held 4 bases outside the gene matches. Germline assignment: CDR1 LGHNA and CDR2 YNFKEQ. The CDR3 length is 15 residues. The CDR3 sequence is CASSQNPSGAYEQYF. The CDR3 nucleotides are TGTGCCAGCAGCCAAAATCCTAGCGGGGCCTACGAGCAGTACTTC.

The rearrangement uses TRBV6-1 and TRBJ1-1; D remains unclear. Germline V gene data show CDR1 as MNHNS and CDR2 as SASEGT. The CDR3 runs 14 residues. V was cut by 6 bases and J by 0 bases, with 11 bases left in between. The CDR3 sequence: CASRPGDMNTEAFF. CDR3 DNA sequence: TGTGCCAGCAGACCAGGCGACATGAACACTGAAGCTTTCTTT.

This clone was picked up a small number of times. The chain has TRBV27 and TRBJ2-1; D may be TRBD2 (6 bases). The V gene's germline CDR1 is MNHEY and CDR2 SMNVEV (reference sequence). The CDR3 has 13 amino acids. Trimming cost V 5 bases and J 5 bases, with 10 bases left between them. DNA of the CDR3: TGTGCCAGCAGTGAGTGGACTAACAATGAGCAGTTCTTC. Translating gives CASSEWTNNEQFF.

This clone was observed a single time. The chain joins TRBV21-1 to TRBJ2-5; the listed D gene, TRBD2, was not tested against the DNA. TRBV21-1 is given as a pseudogene. This CDR3 has 19 residues. The CDR3 coding sequence is TGTGCCAGCAGCAAGTTAACGAATCCGGGACTAGCGGACCAAGAGACCCAGTACTTC. Its protein product is CASSKLTNPGLADQETQYF.

The rearrangement links TRBV9 to TRBJ1-6; D is undetermined. The V and J ends lost 0 bases and 6 bases respectively, with 4 bases between them. The CDR3 is 13 residues long. Germline V CDR1 and CDR2: SGDLS, YYNGEE. The CDR3 region is CASSVVANSPLHF. CDR3 DNA: TGTGCCAGCAGCGTAGTGGCTAATTCACCCCTCCACTTT.

This clone has just one count. This sequence joins TRBV5-4 and TRBJ2-7; 7 bases agree with TRBD2. CDR1 and CDR2 from the germline V gene are SGHNT and YYREEE (reference sequence). The CDR3 consists of 12 residues. The V and J ends lost 4 bases and 10 bases, in that order; junction bases with no gene match: 8. In DNA form, the CDR3 reads TGTGCCAGCAGCGCTACTAGCGATCGTCAGTACTTC. Amino acids: CASSATSDRQYF.

V gene TRBV7-6 combines with J gene TRBJ1-5, with D possibly being TRBD1 (6 bases). Trimming left V 1 base short and J 7 bases short, with 14 bases between. The CDR3 is 15 residues long. The germline V gene encodes CDR1 SGHVS and CDR2 FNYEAQ. The CDR3 nucleotides are TGTGCCAGCAGCTTAGAGGGGTCAGGGGCGCAGCCCCAGCATTTT. Its protein is CASSLEGSGAQPQHF.

As for this clone: A junction boundary mismatches the germline segment, possibly from a read error. The J gene is TRBJ1-4, the V gene TRBV7-9; 7 nucleotides agree with TRBD1. Germline CDR1 is SEHNR and CDR2 is FQNEAQ (reference sequence). The CDR3 runs to 13 residues. The CDR3 DNA follows: TGTTCCAGCACGGATGGGACAGACGAAAAACTGTTTTTT. Its translation: CSSTDGTDEKLFF.

V gene TRBV7-9 combines with J gene TRBJ2-7; perhaps TRBD2 as D (6 bases). CDR3 length: 16 amino acids. The germline V gene encodes CDR1 SEHNR and CDR2 FQNEAQ (reference sequence). V was trimmed by 2 bases and J by 0 bases, leaving 14 bases between them. This CDR3 is CASSLIWDSGSYEQYF. CDR3 DNA sequence: TGTGCCAGCAGCTTAATTTGGGACTCCGGCTCCTACGAGCAGTACTTC.

The V gene is TRBV2, the J gene TRBJ2-1, with unresolved D. Trimming removed 5 bases at V and 9 bases at J, with 14 bases between. The germline V gene has CDR1 SNHLY and CDR2 FYNNEI. The CDR3 runs 13 residues. The chain's CDR3 is CASSPLPFSEQFF. CDR3 DNA: TGTGCCAGCAGTCCACTCCCCTTTAGTGAGCAGTTCTTC.

This clone was observed once. The chain combines TRBV7-9 with TRBJ2-1; weak D call: TRBD1 (5 bases). Germline V lookup: CDR1 SEHNR, CDR2 FQNEAQ (reference sequence). Trimming removed 1 base from V and 1 base from J, with 8 bases in between. The CDR3 totals 15 residues. This CDR3 reads CASSLVQGSYNEQFF. CDR3 nucleotides: TGTGCCAGCAGCTTAGTGCAGGGATCCTACAATGAGCAGTTCTTC. The entire variable domain, with the rest obtained from reference TRBV7-9 and TRBJ2-1, is as follows: DTGVSQNPRHKITKRGQNVTFRCDPISEHNRLYWYRQTLGQGPEFLTYFQNEAQLEKSRLLSDRFSAERPKGSFSTLEIQRTEQGDSAMYLCASSLVQGSYNEQFFGPGTRLTVL.

V is TRBV2 and J is TRBJ2-7, with TRBD1 matching 8 bases. CDR1 SNHLY and CDR2 FYNNEI come from the germline V gene. The junction had 5 bases not matched to a gene; V was cut back by 5 bases and J by 5 bases. This CDR3 has 13 residues. This CDR3 reads CASSLDRADEQYF. In nucleotides, the CDR3 is TGTGCCAGCAGTTTGGACAGGGCGGACGAGCAGTACTTC.

The V call is TRBV7-6, the J call TRBJ2-5; weak D call: TRBD1 (5 bases). The J call is uncertain, as TRBJ2-7 better fits the DNA end. From germline, CDR1 is SGHVS and CDR2 FNYEAQ. This CDR3 comprises 14 residues. CDR3 nucleotide sequence: TGTGCCAGCAGCTATGGACACGGAGCCTACGAGCAGTACTTC. Its protein is CASSYGHGAYEQYF.

In this sample, this clone turned up a few times. The V call is TRBV6-1, the J call TRBJ2-7, with a tentative D call TRBD1 (6 bases). Trimming stripped 9 bases from V and 5 bases from J, with 14 bases between. This CDR3 region has 12 residues. Germline V CDR1 and CDR2: MNHNS, SASEGT. The CDR3 sequence is CASVRQVHEQYF. The CDR3 DNA reads as TGTGCCAGTGTAAGACAGGTCCACGAGCAGTACTTC.

J is TRBJ2-4 and V is TRBV6-5; perhaps TRBD2 as D (5 bases). The CDR3 loop spans 15 amino acids. The V gene's germline CDR1 is MNHEY and CDR2 SVGAGI. The V and J ends lost 4 bases and 3 bases respectively, with 13 bases between them. This CDR3 reads CASSSMPGGKNIQYF. CDR3 in DNA: TGTGCCAGCAGTTCTATGCCAGGAGGCAAAAACATTCAGTACTTC.

This clone occurred a few times. The V and J genes are TRBV5-1 and TRBJ1-5, with 9 bases that match TRBD1. The CDR3 is 14 residues long. Losses at the gene ends were 3 bases for V and 7 bases for J; bases not matched to a gene: 5. CDR1 and CDR2 (germline): SGHRS, YFSETQ. Here the CDR3 reads CASSSGDRAQPQHF. The DNA of the CDR3 is TGCGCCAGCAGCTCAGGGGACAGGGCACAGCCCCAGCATTTT.

V and J are TRBV7-3 and TRBJ2-5, with 8 bases identical to TRBD1. The V gene end was trimmed by 2 bases and the J gene end by 5 bases; junction bases not matched to a gene: 7. The length of the CDR3 is 15 residues. The germline V gene has CDR1 SGHTA and CDR2 FQGTGA. CDR3 in amino acids: CASSLQGQALETQYF. The CDR3 nucleotides read TGTGCCAGCAGCTTACAGGGACAGGCGCTCGAGACCCAGTACTTC.

This chain links TRBV21-1 with TRBJ1-5. TRBV21-1 is a known pseudogene. CDR3 size: 16 residues. The CDR3 protein is CARWRKGVLSNQPQHF. The DNA for the CDR3 is TGTGCCAGGTGGCGAAAGGGAGTCCTTAGCAATCAGCCCCAGCATTTT.

This rearrangement joins TRBV4-1 to TRBJ2-5; 10 positions agree with TRBD2. The J call may be mistaken, given a closer DNA end match to TRBJ2-7. CDR3 size: 15 residues. Germline assignment: CDR1 MGHRA and CDR2 YSYEKL. The CDR3 is CASSPRAGGPGEQYF. CDR3 nucleotides: TGCGCCAGCAGCCCCCGAGCGGGAGGGCCAGGCGAGCAGTACTTC.